This T cell receptor (beta chain) emerged from a study of spatial heterogeneity in lung cancer. Study details: Unique TCR and UMI combinations averaged more than ten appearances each in raw reads.

TCR cDNA molecules each carried a unique molecular identifier. Each CDR3 protein is one row after TCRdb ran MiXCR on the 5' RACE reads. The data contain roughly 6,300 distinct CDR3 sequences, approximately 1.2% of them singletons. This clonotype was recorded many times. The antigen remains unidentified. Study-wide findings and caveats: Tumor mutation counts were tracked by expanded intratumoral alpha and beta TCR counts.

Time point: sample taken at primary tumor resection. Whole RNA, which was extracted from tumor, nontumor lung tissue or frozen PBMC, was sequenced without any cell sorting. CDR3 length: 14 residues. Germline V gene data show CDR1 as MNHEY and CDR2 as SMNVEV (reference sequence). V was shortened by 6 bases and J by 0 bases, with 9 bases between the two germline ends. The receptor comes from a male donor with early-stage non-small cell lung cancer. J is TRBJ1-5 and V is TRBV27; D is uncertain. The source material was lung tumor tissue, sampled at surgery. CDR3 loop: CASSNSLSNQPQHF. CDR3 nucleotides: TGTGCCAGCAGCAACTCCCTTAGCAATCAGCCCCAGCATTTT.